Below, 2 T cell receptor beta chains from the same sample are listed, as sequenced in a study of long-term antiretroviral therapy in people with HIV. At the survey level, the v3.0 immunoSEQ assay was run. Here immunoSEQ multiplex PCR was the method, and the copy in TCRdb shows in-frame clones only, minus some. The table has some 7,900 clones, roughly four fifths seen once. The input for sequencing was unsorted PBMCs, taken 0.6 years before starting antiretroviral therapy. All receptors derive from a man in his forties with HIV.

The rearrangement uses TRBV5-5 and TRBJ1-5, with D possibly being TRBD1 (6 bases). The CDR3 totals 14 residues. V was pared by 2 bases and J by 1 base, with 7 bases between. Per the germline V gene, CDR1 is SGHKS and CDR2 is YYEKEE (reference sequence). The CDR3 sequence is CASSFTGSNQPQHF. CDR3 in DNA: TGTGCCAGCAGCTTTACAGGGAGCAATCAGCCCCAGCATTTT. Filled out from reference TRBV5-5 and TRBJ1-5, the complete variable domain reads DAGVTQSPTHLIKTRGQQVTLRCSPISGHKSVSWYQQVLGQGPQFIFQYYEKEERGRGNFPDRFSARQFPNYSSELNVNALLLGDSALYLCASSFTGSNQPQHFGDGTRLSIL.

V gene TRBV23-1 combines with J gene TRBJ1-6, with unresolved D. TRBV23-1 is flagged as an ORF with uncertain function. V lost 6 bases, J lost 7 bases, and 16 bases lay in between. CDR3 length equals 15 residues. This CDR3 is CASRAPPGRNSPLHF. CDR3 DNA sequence: TGCGCCAGCAGGGCCCCCCCGGGCAGGAATTCACCCCTCCACTTT.